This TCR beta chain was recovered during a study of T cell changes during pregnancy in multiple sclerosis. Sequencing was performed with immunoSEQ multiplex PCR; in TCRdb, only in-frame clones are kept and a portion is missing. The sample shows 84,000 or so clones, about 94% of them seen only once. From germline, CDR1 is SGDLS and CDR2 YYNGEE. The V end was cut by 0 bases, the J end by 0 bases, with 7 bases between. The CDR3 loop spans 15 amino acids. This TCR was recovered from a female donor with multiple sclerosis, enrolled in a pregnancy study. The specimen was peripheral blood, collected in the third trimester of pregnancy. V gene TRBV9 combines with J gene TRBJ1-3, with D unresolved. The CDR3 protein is CASSVGHSSGNTIYF. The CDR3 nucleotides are TGTGCCAGCAGCGTAGGACACAGCTCTGGAAACACCATATATTTT.